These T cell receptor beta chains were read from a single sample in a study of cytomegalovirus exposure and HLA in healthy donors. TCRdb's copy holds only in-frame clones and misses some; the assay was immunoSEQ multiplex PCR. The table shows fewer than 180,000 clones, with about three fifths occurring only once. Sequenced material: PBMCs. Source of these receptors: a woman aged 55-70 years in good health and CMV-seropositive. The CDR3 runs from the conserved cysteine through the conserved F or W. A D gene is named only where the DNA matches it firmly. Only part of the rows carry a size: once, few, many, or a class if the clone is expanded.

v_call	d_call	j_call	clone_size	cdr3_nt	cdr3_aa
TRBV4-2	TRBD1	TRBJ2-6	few	TGTGCCAGCAGCCCCTCGGACAGGGGCTCTGGGGCCAACGTCCTGACTTTC	CASSPSDRGSGANVLTF
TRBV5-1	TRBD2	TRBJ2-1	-	TGCGCCAGCAGCCGAGGGACTAGCGGGAGGGCCGGGGATGAGCAGTTCTTC	CASSRGTSGRAGDEQFF
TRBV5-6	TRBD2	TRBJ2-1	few	TGTGCCAGCAGCTTGGAGACTAGCGAATACAATGAGCAGTTCTTC	CASSLETSEYNEQFF
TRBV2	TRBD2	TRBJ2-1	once	TGTGCCAGCAGGGTCACTAGCGGGAGGGCGAGGTACAATGAGCAGTTCTTC	CASRVTSGRARYNEQFF
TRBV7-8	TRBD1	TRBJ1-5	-	TGTGCCAGCAGACTGGACAGGATGAATCAGCCCCAGCATTTT	CASRLDRMNQPQHF
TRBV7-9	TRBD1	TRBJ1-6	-	TGTGCCAGCAGCTTAAGGGGGACAGAGAATTCACCCCTCCACTTT	CASSLRGTENSPLHF
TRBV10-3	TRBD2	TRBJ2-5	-	TGTGCCATCAGTGTACTAGCGGGAGATGAGACCCAGTACTTC	CAISVLAGDETQYF
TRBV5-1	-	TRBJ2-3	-	TGCGCCAGCTCATGGGGGGAACATGGAGATACGCAGTATTTT	CASSWGEHGDTQYF
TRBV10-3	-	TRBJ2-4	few	TGTGCCATCAGTGAGTTGAGGGTTGGTTTGGACATTCAGTACTTC	CAISELRVGLDIQYF
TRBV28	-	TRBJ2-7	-	TGTGCCAGCAGTGATGCGGGTTCCACCAGCTACGAGCAGTACTTC	CASSDAGSTSYEQYF
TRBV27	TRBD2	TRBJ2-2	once	TGTGCCAGCAGTTTATCGCTAGCGGGAGGAACCGGGGAGCTGTTTTTT	CASSLSLAGGTGELFF
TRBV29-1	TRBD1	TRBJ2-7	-	TGCAGCGTTGGCGGAGCCCGGACAGGGGGCAACTACGAGCAGTACTTC	CSVGGARTGGNYEQYF
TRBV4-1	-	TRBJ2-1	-	TGCGCCAGCAGCCAAGATCCTAAGGGGAGGGAGCAGTTCTTC	CASSQDPKGREQFF
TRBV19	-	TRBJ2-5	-	TGTGCCAGTAGTATCGGCGGGGTCCAAGAGACCCAGTACTTC	CASSIGGVQETQYF
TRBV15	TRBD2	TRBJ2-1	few	TGTGCCACCAGCAGAGACACTAGCGGGACGATGTGGAATGAGCAGTTCTTC	CATSRDTSGTMWNEQFF
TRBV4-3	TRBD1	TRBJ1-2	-	TGCGCCAGCAGCCAGGAGACAGGGAATGGCTACACCTTC	CASSQETGNGYTF
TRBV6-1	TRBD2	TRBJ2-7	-	TGTGCCAGCAGTGAAGGGGCCCATAGCGGGAACGCCTACGAGCAGTACTTC	CASSEGAHSGNAYEQYF
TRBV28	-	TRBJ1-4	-	TGTGCCACCGCACAGGGAGCTGGAGGAAAACTGTTTTTT	CATAQGAGGKLFF
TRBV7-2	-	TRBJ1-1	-	TGTGCCAGCAGCCCCCAACAGGGTGGAACTGAAGCTTTCTTT	CASSPQQGGTEAFF
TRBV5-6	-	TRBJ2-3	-	TGTGCCAGCAGCTTGAGGCAGGGGATCACAGATACGCAGTATTTT	CASSLRQGITDTQYF
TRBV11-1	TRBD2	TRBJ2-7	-	TGTGCCAGCAGCTTAGGGCTAGCGGTCTCCTACGAGCAGTACTTC	CASSLGLAVSYEQYF
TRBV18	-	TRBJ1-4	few	TGTGCCAGCTCACCAAGCGAGTGGTACGGCAGTGAAAAACTGTTTTTT	CASSPSEWYGSEKLFF
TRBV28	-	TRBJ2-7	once	TGTGCCAGCAGTTCGTTCTACGAGCAGTACTTC	CASSSFYEQYF
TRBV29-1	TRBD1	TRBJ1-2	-	TGCAGCGGTGGGGACAGAACTAACTATGGCTACACCTTC	CSGGDRTNYGYTF
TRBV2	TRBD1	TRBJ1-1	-	TGTGCCAGTACAGGGGAAGGTTGGACTGAAGCTTTCTTT	CASTGEGWTEAFF
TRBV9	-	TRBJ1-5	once	TGTGCCAGCAGCGGGGACACAAATCAGCCCCAGCATTTT	CASSGDTNQPQHF
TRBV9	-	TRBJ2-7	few	TGTGCCCGGGACTGCTCCTACGAGCAGTACTTC	CARDCSYEQYF
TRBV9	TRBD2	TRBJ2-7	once	TGTGCCAGCAGCTTGGGACTAGCGGGAACCTACGAGCAGTACTTC	CASSLGLAGTYEQYF
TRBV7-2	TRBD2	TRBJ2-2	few	TGTGCCAGCAGCTTGGGGGGGGCGAACACCGGGGAGCTGTTTTTT	CASSLGGANTGELFF
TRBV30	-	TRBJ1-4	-	TGTGCCTGGAGGCCCAGGGCCAGCGAAAAACTGTTTTTT	CAWRPRASEKLFF
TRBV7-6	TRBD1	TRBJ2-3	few	TGTGCCAGCAGCCCGGGACAGTTCACAGATACGCAGTATTTT	CASSPGQFTDTQYF
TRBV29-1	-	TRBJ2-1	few	TGCAGCGTGGGGAGGGGGGGGGAAGGAAACAATGAGCAGTTCTTC	CSVGRGGEGNNEQFF
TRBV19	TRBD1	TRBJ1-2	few	TGTGCCAGTAGTCCCACAGGGGAGCGGGCGGCTGGCTACACCTTC	CASSPTGERAAGYTF
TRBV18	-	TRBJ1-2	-	TGTGCCAGCTCACTGATCGTCGGGGGTGACGGCTACACCTTC	CASSLIVGGDGYTF
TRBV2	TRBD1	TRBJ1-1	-	TGTGCCAGCTTTTCGGACAGGGTGGGCACTGAAGCTTTCTTT	CASFSDRVGTEAFF
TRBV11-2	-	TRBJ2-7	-	TGTGCCAGCAGCTCGGGATCCTACGAGCAGTACTTC	CASSSGSYEQYF
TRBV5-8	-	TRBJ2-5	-	TGTGCCAGCGGATTCCAGCGCGGCCAAGAGACCCAGTACTTC	CASGFQRGQETQYF
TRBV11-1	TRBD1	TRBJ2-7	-	TGTGCCAGCAGCTTAGCAGGGACAGGGACCTACGAGCAGTACTTC	CASSLAGTGTYEQYF
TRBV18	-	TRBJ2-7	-	TGTGCCAGCTCACCACCTTCAGGGGACGAGCAGTACTTC	CASSPPSGDEQYF
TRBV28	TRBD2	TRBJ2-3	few	TGTGCCAGCAGTCGTCCGGGACTAGATTCAGCAGATACGCAGTATTTT	CASSRPGLDSADTQYF
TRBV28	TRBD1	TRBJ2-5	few	TGTGCCAGCAGGAACCGGGACAGGGGGCAAGAGACCCAGTACTTC	CASRNRDRGQETQYF
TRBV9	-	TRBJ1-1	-	TGTGCCAGCACTCGTACAGAAGCTGCCGAAGCTTTCTTT	CASTRTEAAEAFF